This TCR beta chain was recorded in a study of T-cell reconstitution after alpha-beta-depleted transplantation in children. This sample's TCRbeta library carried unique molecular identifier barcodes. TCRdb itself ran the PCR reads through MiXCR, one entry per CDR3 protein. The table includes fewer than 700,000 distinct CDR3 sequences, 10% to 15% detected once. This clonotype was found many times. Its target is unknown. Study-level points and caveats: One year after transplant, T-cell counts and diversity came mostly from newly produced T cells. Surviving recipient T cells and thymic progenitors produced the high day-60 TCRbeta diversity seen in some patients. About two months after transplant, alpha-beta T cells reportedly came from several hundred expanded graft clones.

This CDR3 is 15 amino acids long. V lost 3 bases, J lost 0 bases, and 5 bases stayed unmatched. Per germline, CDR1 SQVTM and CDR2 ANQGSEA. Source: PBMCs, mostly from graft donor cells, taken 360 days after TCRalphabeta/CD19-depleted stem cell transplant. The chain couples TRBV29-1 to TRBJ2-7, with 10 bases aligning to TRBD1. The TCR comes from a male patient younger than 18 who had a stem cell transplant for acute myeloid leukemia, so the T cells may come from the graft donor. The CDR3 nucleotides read TGCAGCGTTGATGGACAGGGGGGGAACTCCTACGAGCAGTACTTC. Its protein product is CSVDGQGGNSYEQYF.